The entry below describes one T cell receptor (beta chain). Its antigen remains undetermined. There are no base qualities to consult, and no much larger clone falls within one base. The cohort comprised 670 or so healthy bone marrow donors. At the time of sampling, all cohort members were nominally healthy, though unrecorded immune exposures were likely present. The donor tested CMV seronegative, placing the donor among the 350 to 400 seronegative members of the cohort. A peripheral blood sample was collected from each donor, and TCR beta sequencing was performed on peripheral blood mononuclear cells. The Qiagen DNeasy Blood Extraction Kit was used to extract genomic DNA from the blood cell samples. The library relied on the immunoSEQ multiplex PCR assay. A mixture of 60 forward primers for TCR Vbeta segments and 13 reverse primers for TCR Jbeta segments was used in the multiplex PCR. A multiplex PCR assay on genomic DNA amplified the CDR3 region of rearranged TCR beta genes. On the Illumina HiSeq System, the amplified TCR beta libraries were sequenced as 87-base-pair reads. The source study handled its data this way. A later analysis counted some 74 million unique TCR beta chains across the 500 to 850 repertoires, and 10 million to 12 million of these chains were shared by at least two donors. To remove PCR and sequencing errors, raw reads were error-corrected and collapsed into unique sequences using a nearest-neighbor algorithm that merged closely related sequences. Alignment of CDR3 sequences to IMGT reference sequences was used to assign V, D and J gene segments. For a sequence to be retained, a match of at least six nucleotides was required to both a V gene segment and a J gene segment. A rearrangement counted as productive if the CDR3 had no stop codons and remained in frame with V and J, and every other rearrangement counted as non-productive. CDR3 was defined by IMGT convention, running from the second conserved V-encoded cysteine to the conserved J-encoded phenylalanine. The earlier analysis of 587 of the donors excluded any sequence lacking an unambiguous match to a single V gene segment. In an earlier analysis of around 600 of the donors, V segments were called functional above 56.7% productive rearrangements and were called segregating when the between-donor standard deviation exceeded 5%. To diagnose cytomegalovirus status from the catalog of TCR beta chain sequences, a statistical classification framework was built. V and J gene assignment, in a later analysis, came from comparing TCR nucleotide sequences with IMGT/GENE-DB human TR gene sequences. Using the TCRdist pipeline, a later analysis assigned CDR3 sequences along with most-parsimonious VDJ recombination scenarios. In a later analysis, every TCR beta chain was defined by the combination of its CDR3 amino acid sequence and its V-gene family, and reads without a unique V-gene family were dropped. A later analysis removed 592 highly shared, low-generation-probability nucleotide sequences to deal with suspected cross-contamination and a sequencing artifact. In a later analysis, a clonal expansion index for each public chain was calculated from normalized within-repertoire ranks of inferred template counts. Generation probabilities in a later analysis came from a VDJ recombination model fitted to out-of-frame rearrangements, and those results were checked against IGoR. In a later analysis, TCR-TCR, TCR-HLA and TCR-CMV co-occurrence was scored with hypergeometric tests, and a repertoire-size bias correction was applied to TCR pairs. In a later analysis, false discovery rates were estimated by permuting HLA or CMV assignments 20 times. In a later analysis, co-occurring TCRs were grouped using DBSCAN, with TCRdist sequence similarity added in when clustering inside HLA-allele-positive subsets. Repertoires with fewer than 30,000 or more than 120,000 public chains, plus five repertoires with anomalous nucleotide sharing, were excluded from co-occurrence clustering. TCRdb holds this immuneACCESS table with in-frame rearrangements only. Some clones are missing; in checked studies, unresolved V genes explain under half, and the rest has no known cause. V, J and clone size were drawn from that table, and D and trimming were deduced from the DNA. This sample has 100,000 or so clones in its table, and around 75% of those were observed once. The top ten constitute roughly 10% of the sample.

These data are taken from a study of cytomegalovirus exposure and HLA in healthy donors (dated by TCRdb to about 2017). For context, the study as a whole: In an earlier analysis of under 600 of the donors, 276 Gb of sequence data and 120 million or so unique TCR beta sequences from about 179 million T cells were reported. An early release that covered roughly 600 HLA-typed donors contained 300 to 350 gigabases of sequencing data and roughly 84 million unique TCR sequences. Of the 350 to 450 genotyped donors, over 80% were placed in the genetic ancestry cluster associated with self-reported Caucasian donors. The aim of the study was to test whether cataloging public T cell receptors could identify signatures of past pathogen exposure. The study used immunosequencing to profile the T cell repertoires of 670 or so subjects and linked those repertoires to cytomegalovirus serostatus. In addition to the first cohort of about 650 subjects, a separate validation cohort of 120 different subjects was used. To predict cytomegalovirus infection status, the study combined high-throughput TCR immunosequencing, statistical association of individual TCRs with disease status, and machine learning. A later analysis re-analyzed previously published TCR beta repertoires from hundreds of donors and added high-resolution HLA genotyping to study TCR occurrence patterns. The later analysis used no new phenotypic data to find candidate immune exposures, relying instead on TCR beta sequences and their occurrence across donors. To decide whether each TCR beta V gene segment behaved as functional or pseudogenic, an earlier analysis of 587 of the donors relied on high-throughput TCR beta sequencing. Donor age, sex, ethnicity and CMV serostatus were compiled alongside the repertoire data. A later genetic analysis used genome-wide SNP genotypes for about three fifths of the 666 donors, treating that subset as a discovery cohort. All discovery cohort repertoires had been generated on a single sequencing platform. Class I and class II HLA loci were covered by the typing at four-digit resolution. Typing coverage varied by locus: roughly 620-640 donors for A, B, C, DRB1 and DQB1; 500 to 550 for DQA1; over 600 for DPA1; 450 to 480 for DPB1. Because of strong linkage in the cohort, roughly five DR-DQ haplotypes were treated as single units for association and clustering. Among 350 to 400 genotyped donors of the cohort, an average of about 240,000 unique TCR beta nucleotide sequences were sequenced per donor, around 20% of them non-productive.

General conclusions and limits of the study: A later analysis reported that several top co-occurrence clusters appeared linked to parvovirus B19, influenza, CMV and Epstein-Barr virus. Over 15 rarely observed V segments, including chromosome 9 orphons, were excluded from the earlier analysis of several hundred of the donors because counts were too low. Correlated functional status among segregating V segments might be attributable to linkage disequilibrium, but an unknown experimental factor could not be ruled out. Sequencing depth was assumed to be roughly uniform across donors in the presence/absence analyses, though that assumption may not hold. Specific HLA alleles were associated with around 18,000 TCR beta sequences at a false discovery rate of 0.05 in a later analysis. A cluster of highly shared sequence variants was judged likely to represent a technical artifact of the sequencing pipeline. In a later analysis, TCR association rates were found to vary across HLA loci, with the most associated TCRs seen for DRB1 alleles and the fewest for HLA-C alleles. The cohort was sequenced for TCR beta chains only, and without alpha or paired-chain data the features that could be detected were limited. A later analysis found that HLA-associated TCR beta chains were more clonally expanded and had lower generation probabilities than equally common non-associated chains. A further reported finding was that TCR beta sequences accurately predicted the HLA-A and HLA-B alleles for most subjects in the first cohort. The study gave a list of around 170 TCR beta chains associated with cytomegalovirus. Some IMGT-functional V segments, including TRBV6-2 and TRBV6-3, could not be distinguished by the 87-base-pair reads and were therefore excluded. Because HLA typing was unavailable for some donors at each locus, only the typed subset was used in association tests. It was suggested by the authors that the approach could potentially be generalized to other disease states and immunological phenotypes. V-gene and J-gene trimming of TCR beta chains was associated with a missense DCLRE1C variant in a later genetic analysis, and the association was replicated in an independent cohort. Broadly in line with IMGT annotations, most TCR beta V segments showed up in productive rearrangements about 87% or about 30% of the time in an earlier analysis of a few hundred of the donors. Cytomegalovirus status was reported to be diagnosed by the classifier with high specificity and sensitivity in both the original and validation cohorts. Most CMV-associated TCR beta chains appeared to be HLA-restricted in a later analysis, and the HLA associations seemed to be driven largely by CMV exposure. Across donors, most TCR sequences were observed very rarely, whereas some public TCRs were present in many individuals. Strong co-occurrence of HLA alleles, especially DR and DQ, made assigning TCR associations to individual alleles difficult. Compared with the roughly 700-donor mean, donors in an Asian-associated ancestry cluster had fewer N-insertions in productive TCRs, according to a later genetic analysis. Three of the identified cytomegalovirus-associated TCR beta chains were confirmed in vitro to be specific for cytomegalovirus antigens. CMV serostatus was the only immune exposure information available for the cohort.

The CDR3 runs 15 residues from the cysteine to the phenylalanine. The DNA shown is the 45-base CDR3, in frame from base 1. The germline V gene (reference sequence) sets CDR1 to GTSNPN and CDR2 to SVGIG. Deletion took 4 bases off V and 1 base off J, with a span of 13 bases between the germline ends. The receptor was derived from a man in his fifties or sixties in good health and CMV-seronegative. The V and J segments used are TRBV30 and TRBJ2-2; a weak D assignment points to TRBD1 (6 bases agree). Sequencing was carried out using PBMCs. The CDR3 protein: CAWKRQAMNTGELFF. The DNA sequence follows: TGTGCCTGGAAAAGACAGGCCATGAACACCGGGGAGCTGTTTTTT.